Below, 9 T cell receptor beta chains from the same sample are listed, as sequenced in a study of response to subunit inactivated influenza vaccine (dated by TCRdb to about 2018). Library preparation used RT-PCR. Sequencing used an Illumina HiSeq 2500. The raw public data were reprocessed by TCRdb itself: fastp quality trimming at Q25, MiXCR clonotype calling, in-frame beta chains only. Every CDR3 protein is listed once, alongside the most common genes and DNA of its rows. For this sample the table gives over 400,000 distinct CDR3 sequences, of which approximately 11% were detected only once. The ten biggest clones cover 9.5% to 15% of the sample. The label giving this sample's time point can be read as: 45 to 55 days after influenza vaccine administration. Material: PBMCs from blood, obtained about 6 weeks after vaccination. The receptor set was obtained from a man over 45 who received an inactivated influenza vaccine. Donor details come from another sample of the same person, matched by shared clones.

V is TRBV12-3 or TRBV12-4 and J is TRBJ2-5, with unresolved D. Trimming shortened V by 4 bases and J by 4 bases, and 13 bases separated the two germline ends. The CDR3 totals 14 residues. The CDR3 reads CASSSDGRRETQYF. The CDR3 region has the DNA TGTGCCAGCAGTTCAGACGGCCGCCGAGAGACCCAGTACTTC.

This clonotype was seen more than once but under ten times. This chain connects TRBV11-2 to TRBJ2-4; D possibly corresponds to TRBD2 (6 bases). Germline CDR1 and CDR2: SGHAT and FQNNGV. V was pared by 1 base and J by 2 bases, with 15 bases between. The CDR3 has 17 amino acids. In DNA, the CDR3 is TGTGCCAGCAGCTTAGGGAAGGGGAGGCTACCCAAAAACATTCAGTACTTC. This encodes CASSLGKGRLPKNIQYF.

On this clonotype itself: A much larger clonotype is one base distant, so this may be a read error. The rearrangement uses TRBV28 and TRBJ2-1; D might be TRBD1 (6 bases). This CDR3 contains 15 residues. Germline CDR1 reads MDHEN; CDR2 reads SYDVKM. CDR3: CSSSRGQSTDNEQFF. The CDR3, as DNA: TGTTCCAGCAGTCGGGGACAAAGTACCGACAATGAGCAGTTCTTC.

Only a few counts were recorded for this clonotype. This chain links TRBV6-5 with TRBJ2-5; 8 nucleotides line up with TRBD1. The CDR3 consists of 15 residues. The junction had 6 bases not matched to a gene; V was cut back by 4 bases and J by 2 bases. From germline, CDR1 is MNHEY and CDR2 SVGAGI. The CDR3 nucleotides are TGTGCCAGCAGTTCTCGTCACAGGGGGCAAGAGACCCAGTACTTC. It codes for CASSSRHRGQETQYF.

This clonotype was counted between two and nine times. This chain uses TRBV7-9 with TRBJ2-5, with TRBD1 as a possible D gene (5 bases). V lost 7 bases, J lost 5 bases, and 11 bases lay in between. Looked up from germline, CDR1 is SEHNR and CDR2 is FQNEAQ (reference sequence). CDR3 size: 12 residues. The CDR3 is CASKESGETQYF. The CDR3 DNA is TGTGCCAGCAAGGAATCAGGGGAGACCCAGTACTTC.

This clonotype was detected ten times or more. The chain carries TRBV12-3 or TRBV12-4 and TRBJ2-5, with a tentative D call TRBD2 (5 bases). This CDR3 is built from 14 residues. V was pared by 7 bases and J by 1 base, with 13 bases between. Here the CDR3 reads CASKRTEGQETQYF. The CDR3 bases are TGTGCCAGCAAAAGGACCGAGGGCCAAGAGACCCAGTACTTC.

This clonotype was recorded many times. V is TRBV7-2 and J is TRBJ2-5; D unresolved. CDR1 and CDR2 from the germline V gene are SGHTA and FQGNSA. The CDR3 contains 12 residues. Trimming cost V 2 bases and J 4 bases, with 5 bases left between them. CDR3 coding DNA: TGTGCCAGCAGCTTATTTAGAGAGACCCAGTACTTC. This sequence encodes CASSLFRETQYF.

Ten or more counts support this clonotype. The chain recombines TRBV4-1 with TRBJ1-2; D is perhaps TRBD1 (5 bases). Deletions cut 4 bases from V and 12 bases from J, with 24 bases between. CDR1 is MGHRA, CDR2 YSYEKL, per germline. The CDR3 sequence is 15 residues long. The chain's CDR3 is CASSLRAGSAAGHTF. For the CDR3, the DNA is TGCGCCAGCAGCCTACGCGCTGGGAGTGCAGCGGGGCACACCTTC.

This clonotype was counted many times. The V and J genes are TRBV29-1 and TRBJ2-7; D remains ambiguous. Trimming shortened V by 2 bases and J by 1 base, and 6 bases separated the two germline ends. This CDR3 spans 12 amino acids. Germline V gene sequence: CDR1 SQVTM, CDR2 ANQGSEA. CDR3 nucleotide sequence: TGCAGCGTTGAATCCCGTTCCTACGAGCAGTACTTC. Translated, it gives CSVESRSYEQYF.